The 5 T cell receptor beta chains in this list originate from one sample, sequenced in a study of beta chain features in type 1 diabetes. Study-level points and caveats: Moderate yet significant TCRB CDR3 shortening was seen in Type 1 diabetes patients in all four CD4+ subsets.

The antigens for these receptors are not known. Isolated RNA was reverse transcribed in full, so expressed TCRB transcripts were sequenced. TCRdb keeps only in-frame clones here, not all; method: immunoSEQ multiplex PCR. The table lists under 250,000 clones, roughly 14% of them singletons. The sequencing sample was made of naive CD4+ T cells from blood. The source is a young man with type 1 diabetes.

This clone was recorded a few times. This rearrangement joins TRBV29-1 to TRBJ2-1; weak D call: TRBD2 (6 bases). V was clipped by 5 bases and J by 6 bases, with 17 bases between them. This CDR3 is 14 amino acids long. Germline V gene sequence: CDR1 SQVTM, CDR2 ANQGSEA. The chain's CDR3 is CSVTRRAGPNEQFF. The DNA of the CDR3 is TGCAGCGTTACTAGGAGGGCCGGGCCCAATGAGCAGTTCTTC.

J is TRBJ2-7 and V is TRBV6-1, with 11 bases fitting TRBD1. Trimming cost V 1 base and J 5 bases; bases outside gene matches: 10. The length of the CDR3 is 17 residues. CDR1 MNHNS and CDR2 SASEGT come from the germline V gene. CDR3: CASSEDARTGGVDEQYF. CDR3 DNA sequence: TGTGCCAGCAGTGAAGATGCTAGGACAGGGGGCGTCGACGAGCAGTACTTC.

This clone was counted only a few times. The gene calls are TRBV30 and TRBJ1-2; TRBD1 aligns across 8 bases. The germline gives CDR1 GTSNPN, CDR2 SVGIG (reference sequence). This CDR3 has 16 residues. The ends lost 2 bases at V and 1 base at J; junction bases unmatched: 9. CDR3 bases: TGTGCCTGGAGTTCCGGGACAGGCATCATTAACTATGGCTACACCTTC. Its translation: CAWSSGTGIINYGYTF. Full variable domain (rest looked up from reference TRBV30 and TRBJ1-2): SQTIHQWPATLVQPVGSPLSLECTVEGTSNPNLYWYRQAAGRGLQLLFYSVGIGQISSEVPQNLSASRPQDRQFILSSKKLLLSDSGFYLCAWSSGTGIINYGYTFGSGTRLTVV.

This clone has only a few counts. J is TRBJ1-2 and V is TRBV4-2, with 8 bases fitting TRBD1. V shed 4 bases, J shed 4 bases, and the junction held 14 bases outside the gene matches. Per germline, CDR1 LGHNA and CDR2 YNFKEQ. The CDR3 loop spans 17 amino acids. CDR3 sequence reads: CASSLQGALTITYGYTF. CDR3 nucleotides: TGTGCCAGCAGCCTTCAGGGGGCGCTTACTATCACCTATGGCTACACCTTC.

This clone was picked up a small number of times. V is TRBV28 and J is TRBJ1-2, with D possibly matching TRBD1 (6 bases). Germline V gene sequence: CDR1 MDHEN, CDR2 SYDVKM. V was trimmed by 3 bases and J by 5 bases, leaving 10 bases between them. CDR3 length: 13 amino acids. CDR3 DNA: TGTGCCAGCAGTTTGGGGGCGAGGTATGGCTACACCTTC. Translation gives CASSLGARYGYTF.